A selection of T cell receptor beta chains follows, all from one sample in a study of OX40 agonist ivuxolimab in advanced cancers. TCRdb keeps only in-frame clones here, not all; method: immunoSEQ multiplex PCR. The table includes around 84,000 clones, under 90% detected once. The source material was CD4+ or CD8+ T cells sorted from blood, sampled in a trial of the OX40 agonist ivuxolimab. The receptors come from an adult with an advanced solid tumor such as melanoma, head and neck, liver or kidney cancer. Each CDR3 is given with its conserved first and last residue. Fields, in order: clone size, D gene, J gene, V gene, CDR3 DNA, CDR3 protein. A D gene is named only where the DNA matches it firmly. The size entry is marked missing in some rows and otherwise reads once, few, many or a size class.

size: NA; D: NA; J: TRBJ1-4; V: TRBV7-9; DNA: TGTGCCAGCAGCTCTCAGGGAAAGGATGAAAAACTGTTTTTT; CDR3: CASSSQGKDEKLFF
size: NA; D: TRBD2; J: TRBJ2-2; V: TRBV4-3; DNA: TGCGCCAGCAGCCGCACCCCACTAGCGGGACAAACCGGGGAGCTGTTTTTT; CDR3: CASSRTPLAGQTGELFF
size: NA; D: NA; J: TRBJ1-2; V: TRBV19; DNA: TGTGCCAGTAGTACAGGGGATGGCTACACCTTC; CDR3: CASSTGDGYTF
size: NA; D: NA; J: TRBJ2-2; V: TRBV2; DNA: TGTGCCAGCATGGGGAACGAGAACACCGGGGAGCTGTTTTTT; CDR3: CASMGNENTGELFF
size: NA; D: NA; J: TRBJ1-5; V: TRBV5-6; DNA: TGTGCCAGCAGCTATTCTCGGGGATTCTATCAGCCCCAGCATTTT; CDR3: CASSYSRGFYQPQHF
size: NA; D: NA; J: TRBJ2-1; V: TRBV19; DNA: TGTGCCAGTAGCAGGGATAAAGGAGATGAGCAGTTCTTC; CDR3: CASSRDKGDEQFF
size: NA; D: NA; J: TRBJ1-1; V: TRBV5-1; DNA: TGCGCCAGCAGCCCTGCATGGGGGACTGAAGCTTTCTTT; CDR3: CASSPAWGTEAFF
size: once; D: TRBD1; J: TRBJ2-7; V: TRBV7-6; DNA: TGTGCCAGCAGCTCCCGGGACAGGGACGAGCAGTACTTC; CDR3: CASSSRDRDEQYF
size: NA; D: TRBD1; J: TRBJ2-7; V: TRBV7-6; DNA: TGTGCCAGCAGCCGGGGACAGGGGTTCTCCTACGAGCAGTACTTC; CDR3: CASSRGQGFSYEQYF
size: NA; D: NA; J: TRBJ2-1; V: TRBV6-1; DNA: TGTGCCAGCGAGGGGGAGGGCCGGTTAGGTGAGCAGTTCTTC; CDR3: CASEGEGRLGEQFF
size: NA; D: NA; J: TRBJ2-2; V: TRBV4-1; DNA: TGCGCCAGCAGCCAAGATAATCAGGGTGTCGGGGAGCTGTTTTTT; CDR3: CASSQDNQGVGELFF
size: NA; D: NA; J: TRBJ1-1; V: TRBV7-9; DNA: TGTGCCAGCAGCGAAACGGGGCAGCCGAACACTGAAGCTTTCTTT; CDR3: CASSETGQPNTEAFF
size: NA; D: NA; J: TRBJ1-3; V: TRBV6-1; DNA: TGTGCCAGCAGTGCCCATAGGGACACTGACTCTGGAAACACCATATATTTT; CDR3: CASSAHRDTDSGNTIYF
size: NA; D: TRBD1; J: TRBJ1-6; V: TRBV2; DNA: TGTGCCAGCAGTCCTAATTCAGGGGGAATGAATTCACCCCTCCACTTT; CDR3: CASSPNSGGMNSPLHF
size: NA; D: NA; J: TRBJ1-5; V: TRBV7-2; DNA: TGTGCCAGCAGCTTAGTTGGGACAACACGACCCCCTCAGCCCCAGCATTTT; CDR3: CASSLVGTTRPPQPQHF
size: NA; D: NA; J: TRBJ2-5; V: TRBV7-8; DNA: TGTGCCAGCAGCTTTCGGGTGGGAGTCTATGAGACCCAGTACTTC; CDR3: CASSFRVGVYETQYF
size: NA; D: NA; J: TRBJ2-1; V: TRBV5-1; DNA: TGCGCCAGCAGACCGGGACACCTTTTAAGCTCCTACAATGAGCAGTTCTTC; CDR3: CASRPGHLLSSYNEQFF
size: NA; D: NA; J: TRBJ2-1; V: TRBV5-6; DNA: TGTGCCAGCAGCCGAGTGGACCTCTCTATTGGTGAGCAGTTCTTC; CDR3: CASSRVDLSIGEQFF
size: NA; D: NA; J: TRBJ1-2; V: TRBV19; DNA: TGTGCCAGTAGTATATCCCCGAATGACTATGGCTACACCTTC; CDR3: CASSISPNDYGYTF
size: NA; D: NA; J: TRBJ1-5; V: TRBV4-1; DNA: TGCGCCAGCAGCCAAGACCAATTAAGACGCGGCCTCAATCAGCCCCAGCATTTT; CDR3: CASSQDQLRRGLNQPQHF
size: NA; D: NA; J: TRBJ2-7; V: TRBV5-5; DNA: TGTGCCAGCAGCTTGGTGGGCTATTCCTACGAGCAGTACTTC; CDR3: CASSLVGYSYEQYF
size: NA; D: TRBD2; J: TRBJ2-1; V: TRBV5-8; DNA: TGTGCCAGCAGCTCGGGACTAGCGGGAGTGGGTGATGAGCAGTTCTTC; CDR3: CASSSGLAGVGDEQFF
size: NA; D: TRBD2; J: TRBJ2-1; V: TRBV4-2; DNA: TGTGCCAGCAGCCACCAAGATTTCCGCCCGACTAGCGGGAGGGCTGGGGAGCAGTTCTTC; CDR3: CASSHQDFRPTSGRAGEQFF
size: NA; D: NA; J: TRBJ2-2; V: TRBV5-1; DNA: TGCGCCAGCAGCCCGTGGACAGCCCGTATCGACACCGGGGAGCTGTTTTTT; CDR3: CASSPWTARIDTGELFF
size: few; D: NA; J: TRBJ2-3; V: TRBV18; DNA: TGTGCCAGCTCACCATCAAGCATCTCTAGCACAGATACGCAGTATTTT; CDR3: CASSPSSISSTDTQYF
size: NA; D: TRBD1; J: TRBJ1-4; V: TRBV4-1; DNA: TGCGCCAGCAGCCTCGGGACAGTTAATGAAAAACTGTTTTTT; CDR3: CASSLGTVNEKLFF
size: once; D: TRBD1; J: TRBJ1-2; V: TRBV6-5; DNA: TGTGCCAGCAGTAGAAACGGACAGGGGAACTATGGCTACACCTTC; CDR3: CASSRNGQGNYGYTF
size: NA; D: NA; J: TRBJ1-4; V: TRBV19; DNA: TGTGCCAGTAGCCACAGGGACACTAATGAAAAACTGTTTTTT; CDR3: CASSHRDTNEKLFF
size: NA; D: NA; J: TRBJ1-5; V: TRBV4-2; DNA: TGTGCCAGCAGCCAAGAGGTCCGGGTCGACAATCAGCCCCAGCATTTT; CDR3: CASSQEVRVDNQPQHF
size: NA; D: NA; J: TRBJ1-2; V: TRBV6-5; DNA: TGTGCCAGCAGTTACCGGCAGGGAGGCTACACCTTC; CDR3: CASSYRQGGYTF
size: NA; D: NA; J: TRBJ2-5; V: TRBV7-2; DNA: TGTGCCAGCAGCTTCACGTACCAAGAGACCCAGTACTTC; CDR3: CASSFTYQETQYF
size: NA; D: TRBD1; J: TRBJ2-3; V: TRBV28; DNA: TGTGCCACACAGGGGGGTCTCACAGATACGCAGTATTTT; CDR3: CATQGGLTDTQYF
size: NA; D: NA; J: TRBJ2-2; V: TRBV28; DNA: TGTGCCAGCAGTCCCCCGGGGATGCCGGGGGAGCTGTTTTTT; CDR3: CASSPPGMPGELFF
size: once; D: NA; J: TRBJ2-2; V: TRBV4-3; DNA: TGCGCCAGCAGCCACTATTTGGGGCCAGGGACCGGGGAGCTGTTTTTT; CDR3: CASSHYLGPGTGELFF
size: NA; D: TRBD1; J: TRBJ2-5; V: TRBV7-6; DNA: TGTGCCAGCAGTCCCGGCACAGGGGGCGAGTGGTTGGAGACCCAGTACTTC; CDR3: CASSPGTGGEWLETQYF
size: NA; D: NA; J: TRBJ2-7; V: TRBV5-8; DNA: TGTGCCAGCAGCTTTGGGTATCGGACAGAGTCCTACGAGCAGTACTTC; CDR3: CASSFGYRTESYEQYF
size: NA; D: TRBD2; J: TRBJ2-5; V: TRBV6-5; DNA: TGTGCCAGCAGTCACGGACTAGCGGAGTACTTC; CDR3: CASSHGLAEYF
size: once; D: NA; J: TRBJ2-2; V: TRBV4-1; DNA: TGCGCCAGCAGCCAGCCCACAGGGACCGGGGAGCTGTTTTTT; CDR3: CASSQPTGTGELFF
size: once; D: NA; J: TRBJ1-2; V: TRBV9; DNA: TGTGCCAGCAGCGTAGCTAACGGAGGGGGAGGCTACACCTTC; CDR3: CASSVANGGGGYTF
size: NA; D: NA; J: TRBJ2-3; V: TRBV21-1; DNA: TGTGCCAGCAGAAGGGACAGGGAAGGACCAGATACGCAGTATTTT; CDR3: CASRRDREGPDTQYF
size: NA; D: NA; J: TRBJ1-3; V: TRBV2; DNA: TGTGCCAGCAAAGATAACGCCGCTGGAAACACCATATATTTT; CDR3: CASKDNAAGNTIYF
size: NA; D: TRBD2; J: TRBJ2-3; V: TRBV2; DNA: TGTGCCAGCAGTGAGGTTAGCGGGGGTAAAACAGATACGCAGTATTTT; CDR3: CASSEVSGGKTDTQYF
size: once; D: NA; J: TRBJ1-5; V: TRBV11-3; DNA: TGTGCCAGCAGCTTAGTTTTCCCCGTGGGTGGCAATCAGCCCCAGCATTTT; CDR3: CASSLVFPVGGNQPQHF
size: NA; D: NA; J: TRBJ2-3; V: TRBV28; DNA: TGTGCCAGCAGTATCTTGACAGGGTGGGGCGGGAGATCGACAGATACGCAGTATTTT; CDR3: CASSILTGWGGRSTDTQYF
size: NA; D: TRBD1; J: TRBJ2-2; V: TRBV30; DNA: TGTGCCTGGAGTGTAAGGGACAGGCACACCGGGGAGCTGTTTTTT; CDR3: CAWSVRDRHTGELFF
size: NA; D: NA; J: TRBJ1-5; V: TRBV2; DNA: TGTGCCACTCGAAGAGATAGCAATCAGCCCCAGCATTTT; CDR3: CATRRDSNQPQHF
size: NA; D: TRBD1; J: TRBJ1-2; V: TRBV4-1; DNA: TGCGCCAGCAGCCCTCAGGGGGGCGGGGGCTATGGCTACACCTTC; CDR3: CASSPQGGGGYGYTF
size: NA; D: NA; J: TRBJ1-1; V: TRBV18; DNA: TGTGCCAGCTCACCGAGCATGAACACTGAAGCTTTCTTT; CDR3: CASSPSMNTEAFF
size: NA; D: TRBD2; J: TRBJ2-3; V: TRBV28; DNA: TGTGCCAGCAGTTTATATGCGGGGGGGCAAGTAGATACGCAGTATTTT; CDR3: CASSLYAGGQVDTQYF
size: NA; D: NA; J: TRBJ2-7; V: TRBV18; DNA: TGTGCCAGCTCATCTAGTTGGGAGCAGTACTTC; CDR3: CASSSSWEQYF
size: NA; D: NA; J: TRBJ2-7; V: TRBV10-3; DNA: TGTGCCATCAGTGAGCTACAGAGCTCCTACGAGCAGTACTTC; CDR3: CAISELQSSYEQYF
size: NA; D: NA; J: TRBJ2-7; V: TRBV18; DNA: TGTGCCAGCTCAAGGTCGGCCGGGGAGCAGTACTTC; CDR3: CASSRSAGEQYF
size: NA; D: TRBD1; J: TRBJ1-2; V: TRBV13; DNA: TGTGCCAGCAGCTTAGGACAGGGGTCCTATGGCTACACCTTC; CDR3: CASSLGQGSYGYTF
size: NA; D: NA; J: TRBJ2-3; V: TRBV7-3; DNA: TGTGCCAGCAGCTTAATGGGGGCGGCAGATACGCAGTATTTT; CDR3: CASSLMGAADTQYF
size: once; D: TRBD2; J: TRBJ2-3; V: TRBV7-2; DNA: TGTGCCAGCCGACGTACCGGGACTAGCGGCACAGATACGCAGTATTTT; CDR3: CASRRTGTSGTDTQYF